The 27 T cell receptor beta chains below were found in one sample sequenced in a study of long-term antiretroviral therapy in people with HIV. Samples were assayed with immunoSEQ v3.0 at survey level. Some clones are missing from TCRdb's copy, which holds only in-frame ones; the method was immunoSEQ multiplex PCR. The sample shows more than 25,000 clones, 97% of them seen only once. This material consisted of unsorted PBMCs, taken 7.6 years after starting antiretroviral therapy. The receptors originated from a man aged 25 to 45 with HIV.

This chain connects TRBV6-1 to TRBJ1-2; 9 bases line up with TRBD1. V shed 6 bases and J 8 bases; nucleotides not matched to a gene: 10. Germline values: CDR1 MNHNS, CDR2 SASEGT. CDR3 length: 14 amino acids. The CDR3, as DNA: TGTGCCAGCAGAGACCCCGGGACAGGGTACGGCTACACCTTC. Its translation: CASRDPGTGYGYTF.

The CDR3 here is CASSQDYGGLDEKLFF. The CDR3 coding sequence is TGTGCCAGCAGCCAAGATTATGGGGGGCTGGATGAAAAACTGTTTTTT. The V call is TRBV4-2, the J call TRBJ1-4; D might be TRBD1 (6 bases). CDR1 and CDR2 (germline): LGHNA, YNFKEQ. V was shortened by 0 bases and J by 6 bases, with 14 bases between the two germline ends. The CDR3 has 16 amino acids.

CDR3 protein: CASITGLHDTGELFF. The CDR3 DNA follows: TGTGCCAGTATTACCGGACTTCACGACACCGGGGAGCTGTTTTTT. The chain is built from TRBV19 and TRBJ2-2; TRBD2 is a possible D gene (5 bases). Germline lookup yields CDR1 LNHDA and CDR2 SQIVND (reference sequence). The V end was cut by 7 bases, the J end by 3 bases, with 15 bases between. The CDR3 contains 15 residues.

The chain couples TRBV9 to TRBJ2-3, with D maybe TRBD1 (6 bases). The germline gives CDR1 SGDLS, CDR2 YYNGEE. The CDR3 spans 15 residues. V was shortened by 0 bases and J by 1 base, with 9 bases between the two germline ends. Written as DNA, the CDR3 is TGTGCCAGCAGCGTAGAGGACAGCGGCACAGATACGCAGTATTTT. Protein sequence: CASSVEDSGTDTQYF.

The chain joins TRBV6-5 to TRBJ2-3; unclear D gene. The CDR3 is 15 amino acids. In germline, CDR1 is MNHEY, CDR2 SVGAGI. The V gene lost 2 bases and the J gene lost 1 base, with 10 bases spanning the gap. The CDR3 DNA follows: TGTGCCAGCAGTTACGGTGGTGGAGGCACAGATACGCAGTATTTT. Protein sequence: CASSYGGGGTDTQYF.

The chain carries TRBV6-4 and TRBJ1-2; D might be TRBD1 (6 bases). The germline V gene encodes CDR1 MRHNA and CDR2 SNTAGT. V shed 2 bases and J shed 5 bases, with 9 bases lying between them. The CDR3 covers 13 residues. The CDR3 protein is CASSDTGQYGYTF. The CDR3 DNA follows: TGTGCCAGCAGTGACACAGGACAGTATGGCTACACCTTC.

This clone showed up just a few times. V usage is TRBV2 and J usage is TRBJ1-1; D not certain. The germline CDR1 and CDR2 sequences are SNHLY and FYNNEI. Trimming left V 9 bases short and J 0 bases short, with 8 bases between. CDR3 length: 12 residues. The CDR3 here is CASRTVNTEAFF. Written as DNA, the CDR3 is TGTGCCAGTAGGACCGTGAACACTGAAGCTTTCTTT.

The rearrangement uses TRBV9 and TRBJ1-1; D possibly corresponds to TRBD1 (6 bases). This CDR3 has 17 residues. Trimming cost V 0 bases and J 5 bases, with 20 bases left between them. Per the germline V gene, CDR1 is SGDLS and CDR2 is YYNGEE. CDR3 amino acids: CASSVAGGGPLGTEAFF. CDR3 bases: TGTGCCAGCAGCGTAGCTGGAGGGGGACCCTTGGGGACTGAAGCTTTCTTT.

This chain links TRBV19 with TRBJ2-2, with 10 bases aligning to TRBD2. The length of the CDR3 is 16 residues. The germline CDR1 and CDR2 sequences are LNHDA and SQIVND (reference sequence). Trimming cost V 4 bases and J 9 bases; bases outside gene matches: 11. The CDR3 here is CASSREGAGGPWELFF. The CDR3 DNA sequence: TGTGCCAGTAGTAGGGAGGGAGCGGGAGGGCCCTGGGAGCTGTTTTTT.

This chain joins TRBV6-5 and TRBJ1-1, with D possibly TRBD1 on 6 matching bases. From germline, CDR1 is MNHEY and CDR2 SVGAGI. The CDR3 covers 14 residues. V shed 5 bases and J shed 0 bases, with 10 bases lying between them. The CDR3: CASSRGQLNTEAFF. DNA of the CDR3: TGTGCCAGCAGTCGCGGACAGCTGAACACTGAAGCTTTCTTT.

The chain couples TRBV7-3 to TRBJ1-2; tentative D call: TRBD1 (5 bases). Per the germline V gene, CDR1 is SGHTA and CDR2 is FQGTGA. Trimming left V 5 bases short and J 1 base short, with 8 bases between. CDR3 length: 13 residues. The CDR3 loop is CASSEGDNYGYTF. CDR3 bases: TGTGCCAGCAGCGAAGGGGATAACTATGGCTACACCTTC.

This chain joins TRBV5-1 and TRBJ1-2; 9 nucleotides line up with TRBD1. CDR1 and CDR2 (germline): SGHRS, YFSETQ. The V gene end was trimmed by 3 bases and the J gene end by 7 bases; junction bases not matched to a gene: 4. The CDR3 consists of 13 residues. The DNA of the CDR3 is TGCGCCAGCAGCTCCCAGACAGGGGGTGGCTACACCTTC. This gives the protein CASSSQTGGGYTF.

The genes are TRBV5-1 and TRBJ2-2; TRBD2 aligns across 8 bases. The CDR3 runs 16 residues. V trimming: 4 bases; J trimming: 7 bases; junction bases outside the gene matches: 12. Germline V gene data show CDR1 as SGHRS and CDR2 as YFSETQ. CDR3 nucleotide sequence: TGCGCCAGCAGCCCTCTTCCGGGAGGGCCAAACGGGGAGCTGTTTTTT. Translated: CASSPLPGGPNGELFF.

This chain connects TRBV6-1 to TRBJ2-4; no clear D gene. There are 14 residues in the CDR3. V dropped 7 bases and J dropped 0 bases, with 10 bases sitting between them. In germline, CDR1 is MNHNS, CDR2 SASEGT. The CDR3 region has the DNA TGTGCCAGCAAAAACGTCGTAGCCAAAAACATTCAGTACTTC. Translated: CASKNVVAKNIQYF.

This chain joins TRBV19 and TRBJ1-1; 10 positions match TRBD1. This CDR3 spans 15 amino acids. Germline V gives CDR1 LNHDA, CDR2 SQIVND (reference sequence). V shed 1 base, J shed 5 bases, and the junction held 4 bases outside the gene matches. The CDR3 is CASSIGGQGRTEAFF. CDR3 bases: TGTGCCAGTAGTATAGGGGGACAGGGGAGGACTGAAGCTTTCTTT. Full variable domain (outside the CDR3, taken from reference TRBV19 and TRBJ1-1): DGGITQSPKYLFRKEGQNVTLSCEQNLNHDAMYWYRQDPGQGLRLIYYSQIVNDFQKGDIAEGYSVSREKKESFPLTVTSAQKNPTAFYLCASSIGGQGRTEAFFGQGTRLTVV.

The CDR3 loop reads CASSPGQGGYEQYF. Here the CDR3 DNA reads TGTGCCAGCAGCCCGGGACAGGGAGGCTACGAGCAGTACTTC. The chain employs TRBV7-9 and TRBJ2-7; TRBD1 aligns across 9 bases. The CDR3 contains 14 residues. Trimming at V came to 5 bases and at J to 3 bases, leaving 5 bases not matched to a gene. CDR1 is SEHNR, CDR2 FQNEAQ, per germline (reference sequence).

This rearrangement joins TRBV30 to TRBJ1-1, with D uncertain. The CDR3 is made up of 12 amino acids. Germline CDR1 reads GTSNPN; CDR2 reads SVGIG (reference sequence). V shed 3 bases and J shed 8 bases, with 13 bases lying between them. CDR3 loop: CAWRGGELEAFF. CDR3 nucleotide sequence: TGTGCCTGGAGGGGTGGTGAATTGGAAGCTTTCTTT.

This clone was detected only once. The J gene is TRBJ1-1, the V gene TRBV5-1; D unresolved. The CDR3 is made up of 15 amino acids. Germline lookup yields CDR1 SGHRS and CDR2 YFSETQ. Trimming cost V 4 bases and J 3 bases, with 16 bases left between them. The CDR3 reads CASSPGDLPDTEAFF. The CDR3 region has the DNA TGCGCCAGCAGCCCGGGAGACCTGCCAGACACTGAAGCTTTCTTT.

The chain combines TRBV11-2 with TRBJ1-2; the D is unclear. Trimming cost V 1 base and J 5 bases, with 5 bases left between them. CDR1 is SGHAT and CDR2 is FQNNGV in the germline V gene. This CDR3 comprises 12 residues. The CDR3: CASSLVSYGYTF. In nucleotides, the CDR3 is TGTGCCAGCAGCTTAGTATCTTATGGCTACACCTTC.

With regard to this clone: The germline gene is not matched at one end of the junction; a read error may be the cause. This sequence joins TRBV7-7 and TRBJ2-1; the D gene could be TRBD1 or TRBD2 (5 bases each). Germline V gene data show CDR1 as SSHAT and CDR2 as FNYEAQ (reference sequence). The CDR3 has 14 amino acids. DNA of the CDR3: TGTGCTAGCAGCTTAGAGGGTGGGGCGGATGAGCAGTTCTTC. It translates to CASSLEGGADEQFF.

CDR3: CAWNRVGEQYF. The CDR3 DNA reads as TGTGCCTGGAACAGGGTTGGCGAGCAGTACTTC. The chain recombines TRBV30 with TRBJ2-7, with a weak D call TRBD1 (6 bases). The germline CDR1 and CDR2 sequences are GTSNPN and SVGIG (reference sequence). The germline V and J ends were trimmed by 4 bases and 6 bases, with 10 bases remaining between them. CDR3 length: 11 residues. The full variable domain, rest sourced from reference TRBV30 and TRBJ2-7, is SQTIHQWPATLVQPVGSPLSLECTVEGTSNPNLYWYRQAAGRGLQLLFYSVGIGQISSEVPQNLSASRPQDRQFILSSKKLLLSDSGFYLCAWNRVGEQYFGPGTRLTVT.

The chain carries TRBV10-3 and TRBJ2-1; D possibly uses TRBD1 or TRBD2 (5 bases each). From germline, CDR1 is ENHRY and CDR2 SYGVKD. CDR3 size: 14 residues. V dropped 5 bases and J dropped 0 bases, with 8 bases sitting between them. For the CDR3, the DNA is TGTGCCATCAGTCTGGGGGACTCCTACAATGAGCAGTTCTTC. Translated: CAISLGDSYNEQFF.

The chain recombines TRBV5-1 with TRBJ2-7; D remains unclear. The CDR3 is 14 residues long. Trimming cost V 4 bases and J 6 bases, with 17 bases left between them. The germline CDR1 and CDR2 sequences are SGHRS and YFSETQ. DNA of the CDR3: TGCGCCAGCAGCCCCGGACGGGCCCTGGGCGAGCAGTACTTC. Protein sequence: CASSPGRALGEQYF. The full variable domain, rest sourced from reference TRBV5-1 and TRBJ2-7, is KAGVTQTPRYLIKTRGQQVTLSCSPISGHRSVSWYQQTPGQGLQFLFEYFSETQRNKGNFPGRFSGRQFSNSRSEMNVSTLELGDSALYLCASSPGRALGEQYFGPGTRLTVT.

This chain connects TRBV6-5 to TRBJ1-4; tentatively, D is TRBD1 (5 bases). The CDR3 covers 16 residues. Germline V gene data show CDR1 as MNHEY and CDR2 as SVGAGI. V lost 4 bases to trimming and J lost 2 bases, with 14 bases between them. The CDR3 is CASSSSIGGTNEKLFF. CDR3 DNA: TGTGCCAGCAGTTCATCCATCGGGGGGACTAATGAAAAACTGTTTTTT.

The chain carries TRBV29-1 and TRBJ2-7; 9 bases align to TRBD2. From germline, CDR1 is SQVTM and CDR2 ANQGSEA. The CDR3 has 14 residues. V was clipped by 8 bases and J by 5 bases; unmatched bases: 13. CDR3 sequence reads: CSRDSGRVIDEQYF. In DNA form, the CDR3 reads TGCAGCCGAGATAGCGGGAGAGTAATTGACGAGCAGTACTTC.

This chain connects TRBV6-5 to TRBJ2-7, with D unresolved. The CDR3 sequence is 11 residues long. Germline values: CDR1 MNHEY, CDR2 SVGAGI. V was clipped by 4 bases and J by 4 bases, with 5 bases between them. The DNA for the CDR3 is TGTGCCAGCAGTTCCCCGTACGAGCAGTACTTC. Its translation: CASSSPYEQYF.

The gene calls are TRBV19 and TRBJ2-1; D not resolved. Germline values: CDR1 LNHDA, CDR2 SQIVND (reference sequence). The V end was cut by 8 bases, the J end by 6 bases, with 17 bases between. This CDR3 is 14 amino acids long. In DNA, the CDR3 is TGTGCCAGTCAAACGAGCCCCGCAGGCAATGAGCAGTTCTTC. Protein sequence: CASQTSPAGNEQFF.